A selection of T cell receptor beta chains follows, all from one sample in a study of T-cell memory formation after mild COVID-19. Each CDR3 protein gets one entry after TCRdb re-called the 5' RACE reads with MiXCR. The sample yields about 13,000 distinct CDR3 sequences, 16% seen once. Sequenced material: PBMCs or a T cell subset sorted from them (not recorded which). These receptor sequences come from a young man who had mild COVID-19 (a few samples of this study predate the infection). Cell type and time point are not known. Each CDR3 is given with its conserved first and last residue. The D gene is left open where the match is weak. Some rows mark clone size as missing; the rest say once, few, many or name a class of expanded clone.

>TRBJ2-1|few|-|TRBV18
TGTGCCAGCTCCCTCAGGGATGGGTCCTACAATGAGCAGTTCTTC
CASSLRDGSYNEQFF
>TRBJ1-1|-|-|TRBV12-3/TRBV12-4
TGTGCCAGCAGTCTCTACAGGGAGGTAGCTTTCTTT
CASSLYREVAFF
>TRBJ1-1|-|TRBD1|TRBV24-1
TGTGCCACCAGTGATCCGACAGGGTCGACTGAAGCTTTCTTT
CATSDPTGSTEAFF
>TRBJ2-1|-|-|TRBV6-2/TRBV6-3
TGTGCCAGCAGTTACTCGGTGGTAGCCTGGTTCTTC
CASSYSVVAWFF
>TRBJ2-5|many|-|TRBV6-5
TGTGCCAGCAGTTACGGGGATTTAGAGACCCAGTACTTC
CASSYGDLETQYF
>TRBJ2-6|many|-|TRBV6-5
TGTGCCAGCAGTTACTCACATTCTGGGGCCAACGTCCTGACTTTC
CASSYSHSGANVLTF
>TRBJ2-5|few|TRBD1|TRBV5-1
TGCGCCAGCAGCTTGGCCGACAGGGGAGAACAAGAGACCCAGTACTTC
CASSLADRGEQETQYF
>TRBJ2-7|few|-|TRBV11-3
TGTGCCAGCAGCTTAAGGCCTCGATGGGGGGACTTCTACGAGCAGTACTTC
CASSLRPRWGDFYEQYF
>TRBJ2-3|many|-|TRBV10-3
TGTGCCATCGAGGACAGAATCACAGATACGCAGTATTTT
CAIEDRITDTQYF
>TRBJ1-4|-|-|TRBV11-2
TGTGCCAGCAGGCCTCAGGGTCTCATCGGAAATAAGCTGTTTTTT
CASRPQGLIGNKLFF
>TRBJ1-5|-|-|TRBV19
TGTGCCAGTAGTATCTCGGTCCAGCCCCAGCATTTT
CASSISVQPQHF
>TRBJ2-3|-|TRBD2|TRBV3-1
TGTGCCAGCAGCGCCGGGACTAGCGGGGCGCTATACCTCACAGATACGCAGTATTTT
CASSAGTSGALYLTDTQYF
>TRBJ2-3|-|-|TRBV5-5
TGTGCCAGCAGCTTGGAGGTCAGGGATACGCAGTATTTT
CASSLEVRDTQYF
>TRBJ1-6|few|-|TRBV3-1
TGTGCCAGCAGCCAACCACGGGGGTATTCACCCCTCCACTTT
CASSQPRGYSPLHF
>TRBJ1-6|-|TRBD1|TRBV15
TGTGCCACCAGCAGAGGGACAGGGGATAATTCACCCCTCCACTTT
CATSRGTGDNSPLHF
>TRBJ1-1|medium-sized|-|TRBV10-1
TGCGCCAGCAGTCCCTCGAGAGGGAACACTGAAGCTTTCTTT
CASSPSRGNTEAFF
>TRBJ2-5|-|-|TRBV5-1
TGCGCCAGCAGCTCCGGGGGGACAGGAGGGCTCCAAGAGACCCAGTACTTC
CASSSGGTGGLQETQYF
>TRBJ2-3|-|TRBD2|TRBV28
TGTGCCAGCAGTTGGGTGCCTAGCGGGGGGGATACGCAGTATTTT
CASSWVPSGGDTQYF
>TRBJ1-2|many|TRBD1|TRBV12-3/TRBV12-4
TGTGCCAGCATTGATACAGGGGGCGGTATCTATGGCTACACCTTC
CASIDTGGGIYGYTF
>TRBJ1-1|many|-|TRBV2
TGTGCCAGCATGGGGAGGGAGACCACTGAAGCTTTCTTT
CASMGRETTEAFF
>TRBJ2-2|many|-|TRBV5-6
TGTGCCAGCAGCCCTATCCCCGGGGAAACCGGGGAGCTGTTTTTT
CASSPIPGETGELFF
>TRBJ1-2|-|-|TRBV12-3/TRBV12-4
TGTGCCAGCAGTCGACAGTTGGGCTACACCTTC
CASSRQLGYTF
>TRBJ1-2|many|-|TRBV6-5
TGTGCCAGCAGTTCGTGGGGGGCGGATGGCTACACCTTC
CASSSWGADGYTF
>TRBJ1-1|many|-|TRBV4-1
TGCGCCAGCAGCCAAGATCCCATTCCCCCCCTCACTGAAGCTTTCTTT
CASSQDPIPPLTEAFF
>TRBJ2-3|many|-|TRBV7-9
TGTGCCAGCAGCTCGACCGCGACAGATACGCAGTATTTT
CASSSTATDTQYF
>TRBJ2-2|few|TRBD1|TRBV27
TGTGCCAGCAGTTTCCCGGACAGGGCCGGGGAGCTGTTTTTT
CASSFPDRAGELFF
>TRBJ2-5|many|TRBD1|TRBV6-2/TRBV6-3
TGTGCCAGCAGTTACTCCCTGGGACAGACAACCCTAGAAGAGACCCAGTACTTC
CASSYSLGQTTLEETQYF
>TRBJ1-6|-|-|TRBV30
TGTGCCTGGAGTGGGATTCACCCGAGGAATTCACCCCTCCACTTT
CAWSGIHPRNSPLHF
>TRBJ2-2|-|-|TRBV5-1
TGCGCCAGCAGCTATCCAGGGGCTGGGAACACCGGGGAGCTGTTTTTT
CASSYPGAGNTGELFF
>TRBJ1-5|few|-|TRBV7-9
TGTGCCAGCAGGTGGTCCAGGGTGTTGTATCAGCCCCAGCATTTT
CASRWSRVLYQPQHF
>TRBJ1-1|many|-|TRBV5-1
TGCGCCAGCAGCTTGGTGTATGAGAAGACTGAAGCTTTCTTT
CASSLVYEKTEAFF
>TRBJ1-5|many|-|TRBV20-1
TGCAGGGCGGGAGGGGGGAATCAGCCCCAGCATTTT
CRAGGGNQPQHF
>TRBJ2-2|many|-|TRBV5-1
TGCGCCAGCAGCTTGGCCGGACTTACGAACACCGGGGAGCTGTTTTTT
CASSLAGLTNTGELFF
>TRBJ1-3|many|-|TRBV11-2
TGTGCCAGCAGCGGCTCACCCAACTCTGGAAACACCATATATTTT
CASSGSPNSGNTIYF
>TRBJ2-3|many|TRBD2|TRBV5-6
TGTGCCAGCAGCTTGGTGACTAGCGGGGACACAGATACGCAGTATTTT
CASSLVTSGDTDTQYF
>TRBJ2-2|many|-|TRBV7-9
TGTGCCAGCAGCTACGGGACTCCCGGGGAGCTGTTTTTT
CASSYGTPGELFF
>TRBJ1-4|many|TRBD1|TRBV5-5
TGTGCCAGCAGCTGGGGGACAGCTAATGAAAAACTGTTTTTT
CASSWGTANEKLFF
>TRBJ2-2|many|-|TRBV5-1
TGCGCCAGCAGCCTCTGGGTAGAGTTGCCCGGGGAGCTGTTTTTT
CASSLWVELPGELFF
>TRBJ2-1|few|-|TRBV29-1
TGCAGCGTTCATTGGGCAGAGACCTACAATGAGCAGTTCTTC
CSVHWAETYNEQFF
>TRBJ1-3|few|-|TRBV5-1
TGCGCCAGCAGCTTGGGACCCCGGCAGTCTGGAAACACCATATATTTT
CASSLGPRQSGNTIYF
>TRBJ2-1|many|TRBD2|TRBV6-5
TGTGCCAGCACCGACACTAGCGGGGGGCTCAATGAGCAGTTCTTC
CASTDTSGGLNEQFF
>TRBJ2-5|many|-|TRBV12-3/TRBV12-4
TGTGCCAGCAGACTCTCAAAAGAGACCCAGTACTTC
CASRLSKETQYF
>TRBJ1-2|many|-|TRBV6-6
TGTGCCAGCAGTTACTCAGGGGAACAGGTTCGGGGTGGCTACACCTTC
CASSYSGEQVRGGYTF
>TRBJ2-2|many|-|TRBV6-2/TRBV6-3
TGTGCCAGCAGTTACGGGGAGGTCTGGGGCACCGGGGAGCTGTTTTTT
CASSYGEVWGTGELFF
>TRBJ2-3|few|TRBD2|TRBV5-4
TGTGCCAGCAGCTTGGGCCAGCGGGGCTATTTTGAGGATACGCAGTATTTT
CASSLGQRGYFEDTQYF
>TRBJ1-1|few|TRBD1|TRBV9
TGTGCCAGCAGCGCACCGGGACAGGGGAACACTGAAGCTTTCTTT
CASSAPGQGNTEAFF
>TRBJ2-7|-|TRBD2|TRBV29-1
TGCAGCGTTGGGAAGCGGGAGGCCGCCTACGAGCAGTACTTC
CSVGKREAAYEQYF
>TRBJ2-7|few|TRBD2|TRBV11-2
TGTGCCAGCAGCTTGGCTAGCGGTAATTACGAGCAGTACTTC
CASSLASGNYEQYF
>TRBJ2-7|many|-|TRBV30
TGTGCCTGGAGTGTAGGGGCGACGGCCCTGGCCGAGCAGTACTTC
CAWSVGATALAEQYF
>TRBJ2-1|many|-|TRBV7-3
TGTGCCAGCAGCTTTGGGTGGACAGCACCTGATGAGCAGTTCTTC
CASSFGWTAPDEQFF
>TRBJ1-5|many|-|TRBV18
TGTGCCAGCTCATCAGAAATCAGGGGCGAGGATCAGCCCCAGCATTTT
CASSSEIRGEDQPQHF
>TRBJ2-3|many|-|TRBV12-3/TRBV12-4
TGTGCCAGCAGTTTCAGACGGTTCACTAGCACAGATACGCAGTATTTT
CASSFRRFTSTDTQYF
>TRBJ2-1|-|TRBD2|TRBV27
TGTGCCAGCAGTCTAGCGGTAATGGACGATGAGCAGTTCTTC
CASSLAVMDDEQFF